Shown below are 24 T cell receptor beta chains from a single sample sequenced in a study of technical replicates of blood from a few donors. TCRdb keeps only in-frame clones here, not all; method: immunoSEQ multiplex PCR. The data show more than 55,000 clones, just over 90% seen once. The sample was PBMCs. These receptors all come from a human donor in good health. Some clones in this sample may be carry-over from other donors' samples.

The chain employs TRBV5-6 and TRBJ2-1, with 10 bases that match TRBD2. The CDR3 is 15 amino acids. The ends lost 0 bases at V and 10 bases at J; junction bases unmatched: 7. Germline assignment: CDR1 SGHDT and CDR2 YYEEEE. The CDR3 sequence is CASSLAALAGREQFF. As DNA, the CDR3 is TGTGCCAGCAGCTTGGCCGCACTAGCGGGACGAGAGCAGTTCTTC.

As DNA, the CDR3 is TGTGCCAGCAGCTTAGCCGGGGGGGCCAGGGGCCAGTACTTC. Translating gives CASSLAGGARGQYF. This chain joins TRBV7-2 and TRBJ2-5; 8 nucleotides align to TRBD2. V was pared by 0 bases and J by 10 bases, with 7 bases of the junction left unmatched. CDR3 length: 14 amino acids. CDR1 and CDR2 from the germline V gene are SGHTA and FQGNSA.

CDR3 coding DNA: TGTGCCATCAGTGTGTCGAGCGGGGGAACCACAGATACGCAGTATTTT. It translates to CAISVSSGGTTDTQYF. J is TRBJ2-3 and V is TRBV10-3, with 8 positions matching TRBD2. Looked up from germline, CDR1 is ENHRY and CDR2 is SYGVKD. Losses at the gene ends were 4 bases for V and 2 bases for J; bases not matched to a gene: 8. CDR3 length equals 16 residues.

V is TRBV6-5 and J is TRBJ2-7; D remains ambiguous. This CDR3 is 14 amino acids long. The germline gives CDR1 MNHEY, CDR2 SVGAGI. The germline V and J ends were trimmed by 2 bases and 2 bases, with 10 bases remaining between them. For the CDR3, the DNA is TGTGCCAGCAGTTACAGTCCTGAGACCTACGAGCAGTACTTC. The encoded protein is CASSYSPETYEQYF.

This chain links TRBV6-6 with TRBJ2-7, with 11 bases aligning to TRBD2. After removal of 7 bases from V and 6 bases from J, the junction contained 8 bases not matched to a gene. The CDR3 is made up of 14 amino acids. CDR1 is MNHNY and CDR2 is SVGAGI in the germline V gene (reference sequence). The CDR3 DNA is TGTGCCAGCACCCTAACTAGCGGGAGTTTCGAGCAGTACTTC. Protein sequence: CASTLTSGSFEQYF.

There are a few counts of this clone. The chain joins TRBV18 to TRBJ2-3, with 10 bases matching TRBD1. V shed 3 bases and J 4 bases; nucleotides not matched to a gene: 1. CDR1 and CDR2 from the germline V gene are KGHSH and LQKENI. This CDR3 spans 14 amino acids. The CDR3 loop reads CASSPGTGADTQYF. In DNA form, the CDR3 reads TGTGCCAGCTCACCGGGGACAGGGGCAGATACGCAGTATTTT. Filled out from reference TRBV18 and TRBJ2-3, the complete variable domain reads NAGVMQNPRHLVRRRGQEARLRCSPMKGHSHVYWYRQLPEEGLKFMVYLQKENIIDESGMPKERFSAEFPKEGPSILRIQQVVRGDSAAYFCASSPGTGADTQYFGPGTRLTVL.

The chain combines TRBV18 with TRBJ1-3, with 8 bases lining up with TRBD1. Germline V lookup: CDR1 KGHSH, CDR2 LQKENI. The CDR3 is 15 residues long. The junction had 3 bases not matched to a gene; V was cut back by 5 bases and J by 0 bases. CDR3 nucleotide sequence: TGTGCCAGCTCAGCCCAGGGGGCCTCTGGAAACACCATATATTTT. This gives the protein CASSAQGASGNTIYF.

The chain employs TRBV7-2 and TRBJ2-4, with 7 bases fitting TRBD1. Germline CDR1 SGHTA, CDR2 FQGNSA. Germline trimming cut 4 bases from V and 3 bases from J; bases unmatched to any gene: 12. This CDR3 comprises 17 residues. The CDR3: CASSSVHRGMVKNIQYF. The CDR3 region has the DNA TGTGCCAGCAGCTCAGTCCACAGGGGAATGGTCAAAAACATTCAGTACTTC.

The V and J genes are TRBV5-6 and TRBJ2-5; the match to TRBD1 covers 9 bases. CDR1 SGHDT and CDR2 YYEEEE come from the germline V gene. The CDR3 length is 13 residues. V shed 5 bases and J 7 bases; nucleotides not matched to a gene: 6. This chain's CDR3 is CASRPGQGATQYF. CDR3 nucleotides: TGTGCCAGCAGGCCGGGACAGGGCGCGACCCAGTACTTC.

The chain links TRBV14 to TRBJ1-1, with D tentatively TRBD1 (5 bases). The V and J ends lost 0 bases and 0 bases respectively, with 17 bases between them. This CDR3 contains 18 residues. Germline-derived CDR1 and CDR2 are SGHDN and FVKESK. The CDR3: CASSQDPGGWGMNTEAFF. Written as DNA, the CDR3 is TGTGCCAGCAGCCAAGATCCGGGGGGTTGGGGCATGAACACTGAAGCTTTCTTT.

The rearrangement joins TRBV6-5 to TRBJ2-1; 7 positions agree with TRBD1. Germline loops: CDR1 MNHEY, CDR2 SVGAGI. J was trimmed by 6 bases and V by 5 bases; bases with no gene match: 10. The CDR3 extends over 15 amino acids. The CDR3 sequence is CASSPTGARGNEQFF. The CDR3, as DNA: TGTGCCAGCAGTCCTACAGGGGCAAGGGGCAATGAGCAGTTCTTC.

This clone has just one count. The rearrangement uses TRBV7-9 and TRBJ2-2; 13 nucleotides match TRBD2. From germline, CDR1 is SEHNR and CDR2 FQNEAQ (reference sequence). The CDR3 extends over 15 amino acids. J was trimmed by 6 bases and V by 6 bases; bases with no gene match: 4. CDR3 coding DNA: TGTGCCAGCAGACGGACTAGCGGGAGTGCCGGGGAGCTGTTTTTT. Translated, it gives CASRRTSGSAGELFF.

The CDR3 loop is CASSATGSADTQYF. CDR3 DNA: TGCGCCAGCAGCGCGACGGGGTCCGCAGATACGCAGTATTTT. The J gene is TRBJ2-3, the V gene TRBV5-1, with D possibly matching TRBD2 (5 bases). Germline CDR1 is SGHRS and CDR2 is YFSETQ. Trimming cost V 4 bases and J 4 bases, with 13 bases left between them. CDR3 length: 14 amino acids.

V is TRBV30 and J is TRBJ2-3; 9 bases align to TRBD2. The CDR3 spans 14 residues. The germline gives CDR1 GTSNPN, CDR2 SVGIG (reference sequence). The V segment lost 3 bases and the J segment 8 bases; nucleotides outside the gene matches: 9. The chain's CDR3 is CAWSGGGRAATQYF. In DNA form, the CDR3 reads TGTGCCTGGAGCGGGGGCGGGAGGGCAGCTACGCAGTATTTT.

The chain uses TRBV18 and TRBJ1-2, with D perhaps TRBD1 (5 bases). The V end was cut by 11 bases, the J end by 2 bases, with 15 bases between. CDR1 KGHSH and CDR2 LQKENI come from the germline V gene. There are 13 residues in the CDR3. The CDR3 coding sequence is TGTGCCTCGACCGCAGGGATGAACTATGGCTACACCTTC. It translates to CASTAGMNYGYTF.

The V and J genes are TRBV6-5 and TRBJ2-1; D is possibly TRBD1 (6 bases). The CDR3 runs 14 residues. CDR1 is MNHEY and CDR2 is SVGAGI in the germline V gene. The V and J ends lost 6 bases and 9 bases respectively, with 18 bases between them. The CDR3 coding sequence is TGTGCCAGCAGACCCGGTGGCAGGGGACGTGAGCAGTTCTTC. It is translated as CASRPGGRGREQFF.

This rearrangement joins TRBV2 to TRBJ1-4; D perhaps matches TRBD1 (6 bases). The V gene lost 8 bases and the J gene lost 3 bases, with 10 bases spanning the gap. Germline values: CDR1 SNHLY, CDR2 FYNNEI. There are 13 residues in the CDR3. The CDR3 DNA is TGTGCCAGCTTATGGACAGCTAATGAAAAACTGTTTTTT. This sequence encodes CASLWTANEKLFF.

This chain connects TRBV7-3 to TRBJ2-3; weak D call: TRBD2 (5 bases). This CDR3 is built from 15 residues. Germline values: CDR1 SGHTA, CDR2 FQGTGA. Trimming cost V 5 bases and J 0 bases, with 12 bases left between them. The DNA for the CDR3 is TGTGCCAGCAGCCCAAGCGGAGCTAGCACAGATACGCAGTATTTT. Protein product: CASSPSGASTDTQYF.

This sequence joins TRBV7-2 and TRBJ2-1, with 11 bases lining up with TRBD2. V was pared by 5 bases and J by 8 bases, with 8 bases of the junction left unmatched. Per the germline V gene, CDR1 is SGHTA and CDR2 is FQGNSA. The CDR3 loop spans 15 amino acids. CDR3 DNA: TGTGCCAGCAGCCGCCGCCTAGCGGGAGGCCATGAGCAGTTCTTC. Translating gives CASSRRLAGGHEQFF.

The chain recombines TRBV7-9 with TRBJ2-3, with 11 bases identical to TRBD2. CDR1 is SEHNR, CDR2 FQNEAQ, per germline (reference sequence). The CDR3 totals 17 residues. The V segment lost 2 bases and the J segment 4 bases; nucleotides outside the gene matches: 8. As DNA, the CDR3 is TGTGCCAGCAGCTTAAACCGGCTAGCGGGAGGTTCAGATACGCAGTATTTT. The encoded protein is CASSLNRLAGGSDTQYF.

This sequence joins TRBV4-3 and TRBJ2-6; D may be TRBD2 (6 bases). The CDR3 has 16 amino acids. CDR1 LGHNA and CDR2 YSLEER come from the germline V gene. V was trimmed by 0 bases and J by 2 bases, leaving 8 bases between them. The chain's CDR3 is CASSQEEGTGANVLTF. In DNA, the CDR3 is TGCGCCAGCAGCCAAGAGGAGGGGACTGGGGCCAACGTCCTGACTTTC.

The rearrangement uses TRBV5-1 and TRBJ2-7, with D possibly TRBD2 on 6 matching bases. The CDR3 consists of 14 residues. Germline V lookup: CDR1 SGHRS, CDR2 YFSETQ. Trimming pared 3 bases from V and 3 bases from J, leaving 13 bases between. CDR3 in amino acids: CASSSGEQSYEQYF. CDR3 nucleotides: TGCGCCAGCAGCTCGGGGGAACAAAGCTACGAGCAGTACTTC.

This clone was detected a few times. V and J are TRBV6-4 and TRBJ2-3, with D perhaps matching TRBD2 (6 bases). Trimming took off 3 bases at V and 2 bases at J, with 21 bases between the two ends. The V gene's germline CDR1 is MRHNA and CDR2 SNTAGT. The CDR3 is made up of 18 amino acids. In DNA form, the CDR3 reads TGTGCCAGCAGTGAGAGAAGTACTAGCCTTTCCTCCACAGATACGCAGTATTTT. As protein: CASSERSTSLSSTDTQYF.

The V gene is TRBV7-2, the J gene TRBJ2-5, with D possibly matching TRBD1 (5 bases). This CDR3 comprises 13 residues. V was trimmed by 7 bases and J by 0 bases, leaving 9 bases between them. Germline-derived CDR1 and CDR2 are SGHTA and FQGNSA. CDR3 protein: CASTTTDQETQYF. The CDR3, as DNA: TGTGCCAGCACCACGACAGACCAAGAGACCCAGTACTTC.